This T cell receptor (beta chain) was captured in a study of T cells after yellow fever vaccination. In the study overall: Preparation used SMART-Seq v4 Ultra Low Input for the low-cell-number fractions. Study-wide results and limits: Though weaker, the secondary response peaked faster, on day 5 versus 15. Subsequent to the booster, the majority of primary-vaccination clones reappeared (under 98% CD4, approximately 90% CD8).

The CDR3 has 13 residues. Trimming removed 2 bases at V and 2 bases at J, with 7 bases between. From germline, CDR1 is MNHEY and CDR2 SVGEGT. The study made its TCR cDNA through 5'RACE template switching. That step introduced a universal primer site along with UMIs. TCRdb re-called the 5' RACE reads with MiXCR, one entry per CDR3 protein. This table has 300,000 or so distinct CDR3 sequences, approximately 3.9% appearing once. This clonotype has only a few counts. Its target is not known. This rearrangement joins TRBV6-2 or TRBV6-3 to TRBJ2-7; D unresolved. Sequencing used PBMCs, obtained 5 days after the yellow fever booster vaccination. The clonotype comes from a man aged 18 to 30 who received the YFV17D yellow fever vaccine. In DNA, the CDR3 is TGTGCCAGCAGTTACAGCCGTACCTACGAGCAGTACTTC. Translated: CASSYSRTYEQYF.